Following are 8 T cell receptor beta chains from one sample sequenced in a study of cytomegalovirus exposure and HLA in healthy donors. The PCR employed 60 Vbeta primers together with 13 Jbeta primers. The data were produced by immunoSEQ multiplex PCR, yet TCRdb's version contains in-frame clones alone and is incomplete. The sample table sets out 100,000 to 150,000 clones. Sequenced: PBMCs. The receptors originated from a young man in good health and CMV-seronegative.

This chain joins TRBV29-1 and TRBJ1-2; 9 positions agree with TRBD1. V lost 6 bases, J lost 7 bases, and 6 bases stayed unmatched. Germline CDR1 and CDR2: SQVTM and ANQGSEA. CDR3 length: 12 amino acids. CDR3 loop: CSVGDRGIGYTF. The CDR3 coding sequence is TGCAGCGTCGGCGACAGGGGGATTGGCTACACCTTC.

The rearrangement uses TRBV29-1 and TRBJ2-7, with 11 bases identical to TRBD1. V was clipped by 6 bases and J by 0 bases; unmatched bases: 4. The CDR3 is 14 amino acids. Per the germline V gene, CDR1 is SQVTM and CDR2 is ANQGSEA. In nucleotides, the CDR3 is TGCAGCGTGGGGGGGACAGGGGGCTCCTACGAGCAGTACTTC. Translation: CSVGGTGGSYEQYF.

The J gene is TRBJ1-1, the V gene TRBV6-1; D remains ambiguous. This CDR3 is built from 11 residues. V was clipped by 7 bases and J by 6 bases, with 9 bases between them. Germline loops: CDR1 MNHNS, CDR2 SASEGT. The CDR3 DNA sequence: TGTGCCAGCACCCTCGCGCCTGAAGCTTTCTTT. Encoded protein: CASTLAPEAFF.

V gene TRBV9 combines with J gene TRBJ1-2, with TRBD1 as a possible D gene (6 bases). V lost 4 bases and J 4 bases, leaving 20 bases between the germline ends. The CDR3 totals 16 residues. Germline assignment: CDR1 SGDLS and CDR2 YYNGEE. For the CDR3, the DNA is TGTGCCAGCAGCCCTCATTTGCGGACAGACCTCTATGGCTACACCTTC. The encoded protein is CASSPHLRTDLYGYTF.

The DNA for the CDR3 is TGTGCCAGCAGTTTCTTACTAGCGGGGAACACCGGGGAGCTGTTTTTT. It specifies CASSFLLAGNTGELFF. The chain combines TRBV6-5 with TRBJ2-2, with 9 bases that match TRBD2. V lost 4 bases and J lost 1; bases outside the gene matches: 4. Germline loops: CDR1 MNHEY, CDR2 SVGAGI. This CDR3 comprises 16 residues.

Turning to this clone: Different DNA sequences within this sample yield the same CDR3. CDR3 coding DNA: TGTGCCAGCAGGACAGGTGGTGAGCAGTACTTC. It codes for CASRTGGEQYF. The J gene is TRBJ2-7, the V gene TRBV28; a possible D gene is TRBD1 (6 bases). There are 11 residues in the CDR3. In germline, CDR1 is MDHEN, CDR2 SYDVKM. With 6 bases removed from V and 7 bases from J, the gap between germline ends came to 10 bases.

This chain connects TRBV5-1 to TRBJ2-1; D is unclear. V lost 2 bases and J 8 bases, leaving 11 bases between the germline ends. Per the germline V gene, CDR1 is SGHRS and CDR2 is YFSETQ. The CDR3 is made up of 13 amino acids. CDR3 coding DNA: TGCGCCAGCAGCTTCTCAGGAAGTGATGAGCAGTTCTTC. Protein: CASSFSGSDEQFF. Full variable domain (remainder filled in from reference TRBV5-1 and TRBJ2-1): KAGVTQTPRYLIKTRGQQVTLSCSPISGHRSVSWYQQTPGQGLQFLFEYFSETQRNKGNFPGRFSGRQFSNSRSEMNVSTLELGDSALYLCASSFSGSDEQFFGPGTRLTVL.

The chain employs TRBV18 and TRBJ2-7; 7 nucleotides agree with TRBD1. From germline, CDR1 is KGHSH and CDR2 LQKENI. V lost 4 bases, J lost 6 bases, and 6 bases stayed unmatched. There are 13 residues in the CDR3. CDR3 protein: CASSQPTGSEQYF. The CDR3 DNA sequence: TGTGCCAGCTCACAACCGACAGGGTCCGAGCAGTACTTC. The full variable domain, with the rest looked up from reference TRBV18 and TRBJ2-7, is NAGVMQNPRHLVRRRGQEARLRCSPMKGHSHVYWYRQLPEEGLKFMVYLQKENIIDESGMPKERFSAEFPKEGPSILRIQQVVRGDSAAYFCASSQPTGSEQYFGPGTRLTVT.